This T cell receptor (beta chain) appears in the sequencing data of a study of long-term antiretroviral therapy in people with HIV. The CDR3 sequence is 17 residues long. Deletions cut 0 bases from V and 3 bases from J, with 14 bases between. CDR1 and CDR2 (germline): LGHNA, YSLEER. The assay, immunoSEQ v3.0, was run at survey level. Sequencing aimed to cover roughly 40,000-50,000 T-cell genomes per sample. Produced via immunoSEQ multiplex PCR; TCRdb's table is partial and in-frame only. The sample yields more than 20,000 clones, roughly four fifths seen once. Study-wide results and caveats: Post-ART samples showed increased diversity that remained below transplant donor control levels. Pre-ART expanded TRB clones stayed dominant throughout, though often decreasing after ART.

Remarks on this clone: Its target is unknown.

Sample: unsorted PBMCs, taken 0.4 years after starting antiretroviral therapy. The chain uses TRBV4-3 and TRBJ2-2; D is uncertain. The clonotype was recovered from a man aged 50 to 60 with HIV. The CDR3 DNA reads as TGCGCCAGCAGCCAAGAGCGCCATAACCCTGACACCGGGGAGCTGTTTTTT. Translating gives CASSQERHNPDTGELFF.